The following is a TCR beta chain sequence with its context. This clonotype was found many times. The antigen this receptor binds is unknown. No base qualities exist here, and no much larger clone lies one base off it. This record comes from a study of blood T cells in healthy people across ages (dated by TCRdb to the mid-2010s). A note on the overall study: In model experiments, roughly one uniquely barcoded TCR beta cDNA molecule per two T cells was captured by template switching. Four age groups were formed from the donors: young (average around 15 years), middle-aged (around 37), aged (about 68) and long-lived (about 75). For two donors (one aged 18 to 30 and one aged 80 or older), the study analyzed two additional independent replicas of 1 million unique cDNA reads from the same blood draw. Age-related changes in TCR beta repertoire diversity were measured in the study by deep sequencing normalized with unique cDNA molecular identifiers. To avoid experimental bias, donors of different ages were distributed randomly across sequencing lanes.

V drops 3 bases and J drops 3 bases, leaving 15 bases in between. CDR3 length: 16 amino acids, cysteine to phenylalanine. CDR3 DNA is the only sequence kept; it has 48 bases, read in frame from the first base. CDR1 is given as MDHEN and CDR2 as SYDVKM, both from the germline V gene. The library relied on 5' RACE. Sequencing relied on an Illumina HiSeq 2500. A second PCR of about 7 to 12 cycles was run with a J-beta primer mix and a sample-barcoded 5' primer. A template-switch 5' adaptor carrying 12 random nucleotides introduced a unique molecular identifier onto each TCR beta cDNA molecule. At least 3 million CDR3-containing paired-end reads were obtained from each sample. First-strand cDNA synthesis was performed from all RNA using the Mint cDNA synthesis kit, with priming by a TRBC-specific oligonucleotide. All cDNA was treated with uracil-DNA glycosylase and then went through a first 18-cycle PCR with the universal primers M1SS and BC2_uni_R. Turning to the authors' computational methods: Each sample was normalized by randomly selecting 1 million high-quality reads, each carrying a distinct molecular identifier. Reads sharing molecular identifiers were discarded rather than binned into consensus sequences. CDR3 identification, clonotype clustering and error correction used MiTCR with a Q25 quality threshold and the strictest error-elimination algorithm. Lower-bound total TCR beta diversity was estimated with a nonparametric unseen species model using Euler transformation. TCRdb reanalyzed the raw reads on its own, using fastp at Q25 for trimming and MiXCR for clone calling, and kept in-frame beta chains. Identical CDR3 protein sequences are pooled into one entry, listed with their most common genes and DNA. The V and J calls come from TCRdb's annotation, not from the publication. This sample comprises 710,000 or so distinct CDR3 sequences, approximately 29% of them detected only once. The biggest ten clones account for just over 15% of the sample.

Study-level results and caveats: There was a strong correlation between observed TCR beta diversity and the percentage of naive T cells measured by flow cytometry. Since profiling was done on bulk unsorted PBMCs, naive and antigen-experienced compartments could not be conclusively compared. Observed TCR beta diversity per million T cells fell roughly linearly with age, and a significant reduction was already apparent by age roughly 41. Estimates of total diversity from one million sequenced T cells were regarded as lower bounds and underestimates. Compared with the aged group, more naive CD4+ T cells, fewer expanded clones and increased TCR diversity were shown by the long-lived group, suggesting age selection. The CMV infection status of donors was not known, potentially confounding age-related changes in expanded clonotypes.

The 40 or so donors, aged about 6 to 100 years, were systemically healthy Caucasian individuals from Russia. Each donor gave ten milliliters of peripheral blood, collected into EDTA-treated Vacutainer tubes. Ficoll-Paque density-gradient centrifugation was used to isolate PBMCs, with at least 6.5 million per sample. Trizol reagent was used to extract total RNA from the PBMCs, yielding at least 6 micrograms per sample. For every donor, an aliquot of PBMCs went through flow cytometry to measure the percentages of naive CD45RAhigh/CD27high T cells. The sequence was obtained from a woman of 80 years or more in good health. Donor details come from another sample of the same person, matched by shared clones. The sample taken for sequencing was blood. Recombination linked TRBV28 to TRBJ1-5, with the D segment identity uncertain. The bases are TGTGCCAGCAGTTTCTGGCAGCCTGGGATCAATCAGCCCCAGCATTTT. Its amino acids are CASSFWQPGINQPQHF.